This T cell receptor beta chain was captured by sequencing in a study of CD8 T cells in Susac syndrome. The ends were cut back, 6 bases at V and 0 bases at J, with 12 bases in the middle. CDR1 and CDR2 from the germline V gene are SNHLY and FYNNEI. The CDR3 runs to 15 residues. In blood CD8+ and CD4+ T cells, TCR beta underwent sequencing. Negative isolation was used for CD8+ and CD4+ T cells and FACS enrichment for TEMRA cells. After extraction with the RNeasy kit, roughly 0.5 to 1 ug of the RNA was reverse transcribed using random hexamers. By means of immunoSEQ multiplex PCR, TCR beta CDR3 spanning 54 Vbeta and 13 Jbeta underwent amplification. TCRdb called the immunoSEQ multiplex PCR reads again in MiXCR, with one record for every CDR3 protein. The data contain roughly 130,000 distinct CDR3 sequences, approximately 96% of them seen just once; the ten biggest clones take up approximately 0.11%.

Sequenced: CD4+ T cells from PBMCs. The chain couples TRBV2 to TRBJ1-3, with D maybe TRBD1 (5 bases). This clonotype was obtained from a human donor with multiple sclerosis. DNA of the CDR3: TGTGCCAGCAGAAAGACAGCGAGCTCTGGAAACACCATATATTTT. Amino acids: CASRKTASSGNTIYF.